This T cell receptor beta chain was captured in a study of blood T cell repertoires in COVID-19. Study-wide context: Donors in the United States, Italy and Spain gave samples during acute or convalescent COVID-19. PBMCs, B-cell-depleted T cells, or T cells provided the cDNA or gDNA that made up the material.

Per the original data handling: Estimation of nucleated cell counts was performed using reference gene primer amplification. Generated by immunoSEQ multiplex PCR, the TCRdb table keeps only in-frame clones and is missing some. V and J calls and clone size are those listed in that table; D and trimming were worked out from the DNA. This table holds 110,000 or so clones, 75% to 90% found once. CDR1 and CDR2 from the germline V gene are SQVTM and ANQGSEA. CDR3 length equals 13 residues. V shed 5 bases and J 1 base; nucleotides not matched to a gene: 4. The chain combines TRBV29-1 with TRBJ2-7; TRBD1 agrees at 8 bases. The receptor's source is a man aged 65 to 79 with active or convalescent COVID-19. Sequenced: peripheral blood. In DNA form, the CDR3 reads TGCAGCGTTTGGAGGACAGGGTCCTACGAGCAGTACTTC. It translates to CSVWRTGSYEQYF.